This TCR beta chain is drawn from a study of T cell responses to AZD1222 COVID-19 vaccine. A few counts support this clone. Its specificity is not known. Assay: immunoSEQ multiplex PCR; the TCRdb copy retains only in-frame clones and omits some. The data contain 100,000 to 150,000 clones, roughly nine tenths of them seen just once; the ten biggest clones take up approximately 4.5%. Study-wide results and caveats: A rise in Spike-specific TCR breadth and depth followed two AZD1222 doses. Donors were mostly white British, more females; clonal diversity possibly underestimated. Unmutated regions of variants are reportedly targeted by nearly half of spike-specific TCRs. Seropositive at baseline were only five or six AZD1222 recipients.

V lost 8 bases and J lost 3, with 11 bases in between. The germline V gene encodes CDR1 SGHAT and CDR2 FQNNGV. The CDR3 has 12 residues. Sample: peripheral blood, taken on day 0 of AZD1222 vaccination. The chain links TRBV11-2 to TRBJ2-7; a possible D gene is TRBD2 (5 bases). This receptor was identified in an adult in good health. CDR3 sequence (DNA): TGTGCCAGCCTACTTCGGGGCTACGAGCAGTACTTC. Amino acid sequence: CASLLRGYEQYF.